A selection of T cell receptor beta chains follows, all from one sample in a study of CD4 and CD8 cells across lung adenocarcinoma regions. One entry per CDR3 protein, called by TCRdb with MiXCR from the PCR reads. The sample carries over 15,000 distinct CDR3 sequences, 45% to 50% recorded once. The specimen was CD8+ T cells from the margin of a lung tumor. The receptors here all came from a male donor with lung adenocarcinoma. The CD4 and CD8 labels of this study may be unreliable. Each CDR3 is given with its conserved first and last residue. Fields, in order: J gene, D gene, V gene, clone size, CDR3 DNA, CDR3 protein. A D gene is named only where the DNA matches it firmly. Some rows mark clone size as missing; the rest say once, few, many or name a class of expanded clone.

j_call: TRBJ2-1
d_call: .
v_call: TRBV9
clone_size: few
cdr3_nt: TGTGCCAGCAGCCCCCACCTCAATGAGCAGTTCTTC
cdr3_aa: CASSPHLNEQFF

j_call: TRBJ2-1
d_call: TRBD2
v_call: TRBV14
clone_size: many
cdr3_nt: TGTGCCAGCAGCCGCCATGAATCTAGCGGAATATACAATGAGCAGTTCTTC
cdr3_aa: CASSRHESSGIYNEQFF

j_call: TRBJ2-1
d_call: .
v_call: TRBV10-2
clone_size: many
cdr3_nt: TGCGCCAGCAGCGAGCCCCATACTATACAATTTGTGTCCAATGAGCAGTTCTTC
cdr3_aa: CASSEPHTIQFVSNEQFF

j_call: TRBJ2-6
d_call: TRBD1
v_call: TRBV25-1
clone_size: .
cdr3_nt: TGTGCCAGCAGTGGAGGACAGGGTGTGGCTGGGGCCAACGTCCTGACTTTC
cdr3_aa: CASSGGQGVAGANVLTF

j_call: TRBJ1-2
d_call: .
v_call: TRBV10-3
clone_size: few
cdr3_nt: TGTGCCATCCGAGGGAACTATGGCTACACCTTC
cdr3_aa: CAIRGNYGYTF

j_call: TRBJ2-7
d_call: TRBD2
v_call: TRBV12-3/TRBV12-4
clone_size: .
cdr3_nt: TGTGCCAGCAGTTTGTTGAGCGGGAGAAATGAGCAGTACTTC
cdr3_aa: CASSLLSGRNEQYF

j_call: TRBJ2-3
d_call: .
v_call: TRBV6-1
clone_size: .
cdr3_nt: TGTGCCAGCAGTGAAGCGCCGCGGGGATGGGCAGATACGCAGTATTTT
cdr3_aa: CASSEAPRGWADTQYF

j_call: TRBJ2-5
d_call: .
v_call: TRBV10-3
clone_size: .
cdr3_nt: TGTGCCACGGGTCCGGCAGGCCGCGACCAAGAGACCCAGTACTTC
cdr3_aa: CATGPAGRDQETQYF

j_call: TRBJ2-7
d_call: .
v_call: TRBV11-2
clone_size: many
cdr3_nt: TGTGCCAGCAGCTTAGATCGGGTCTACGAGCAGTACTTC
cdr3_aa: CASSLDRVYEQYF

j_call: TRBJ2-5
d_call: .
v_call: TRBV6-1
clone_size: many
cdr3_nt: TGTGCCAGCAGTGATAACGACCCACGGGAGACCCAGTACTTC
cdr3_aa: CASSDNDPRETQYF

j_call: TRBJ2-1
d_call: .
v_call: TRBV7-2
clone_size: many
cdr3_nt: TGTGCCAGCAGCTTAGGGGGTAGCGGAGGGTACAATGAGCAGTTCTTC
cdr3_aa: CASSLGGSGGYNEQFF

j_call: TRBJ2-4
d_call: TRBD1
v_call: TRBV4-1
clone_size: .
cdr3_nt: TGCGCCAGCAGCCACAACAGGGGGCTGGGAAACATTCAGTACTTC
cdr3_aa: CASSHNRGLGNIQYF

j_call: TRBJ2-2
d_call: TRBD2
v_call: TRBV10-1
clone_size: medium-sized
cdr3_nt: TGCGCCAGCAGTGAGTCCTCGGGACTAGCGGGAGGGCCTAACACCGGGGAGCTGTTTTTT
cdr3_aa: CASSESSGLAGGPNTGELFF

j_call: TRBJ2-3
d_call: TRBD2
v_call: TRBV20-1
clone_size: few
cdr3_nt: TGCAGTGCTGCTAGACTAGCGGAACGCAGATCCACAGATACGCAGTATTTT
cdr3_aa: CSAARLAERRSTDTQYF

j_call: TRBJ2-3
d_call: TRBD1
v_call: TRBV6-1
clone_size: .
cdr3_nt: TGTGCCAGCAGTCGACAGGGGGCGGGCACAGATACGCAGTATTTT
cdr3_aa: CASSRQGAGTDTQYF

j_call: TRBJ2-5
d_call: .
v_call: TRBV12-3/TRBV12-4
clone_size: .
cdr3_nt: TGTGCCAGCAGTTTTCACAGGCAAGAGACCCAGTACTTC
cdr3_aa: CASSFHRQETQYF

j_call: TRBJ1-3
d_call: .
v_call: TRBV6-1
clone_size: many
cdr3_nt: TGTGCCAGCAGCCTATGGGGGGTGACTAGTGGAAACACCATATATTTT
cdr3_aa: CASSLWGVTSGNTIYF

j_call: TRBJ2-5
d_call: TRBD2
v_call: TRBV7-8
clone_size: .
cdr3_nt: TGTGCCAGCAGCTTACTTCTAGCGGGAGGCGGGGAGACCCAGTACTTC
cdr3_aa: CASSLLLAGGGETQYF

j_call: TRBJ1-1
d_call: .
v_call: TRBV6-1
clone_size: .
cdr3_nt: TGTGCCAGCCGGGTGAGTTGGGGGGCGCGCGATGAAGCTTTCTTT
cdr3_aa: CASRVSWGARDEAFF

j_call: TRBJ1-1
d_call: .
v_call: TRBV20-1
clone_size: .
cdr3_nt: TGCAGTGCTAGAATGGGAGCGCTCGCCTATGAAGCTTTCTTT
cdr3_aa: CSARMGALAYEAFF

j_call: TRBJ2-7
d_call: .
v_call: TRBV3-1
clone_size: few
cdr3_nt: TGTGCCAGCAGCCAAGCTGGTACAGACCACGAGCAGTACTTC
cdr3_aa: CASSQAGTDHEQYF

j_call: TRBJ2-7
d_call: .
v_call: TRBV6-1
clone_size: .
cdr3_nt: TGTGCCAGCGGAGCCGCGGGGCGGTGGGCCAAAGATATGCAGTACTTC
cdr3_aa: CASGAAGRWAKDMQYF

j_call: TRBJ2-5
d_call: .
v_call: TRBV11-1
clone_size: many
cdr3_nt: TGTGCCAGCAGCTTAAGGCAACAGACCGGGGAGACCCAGTACTTC
cdr3_aa: CASSLRQQTGETQYF

j_call: TRBJ2-4
d_call: .
v_call: TRBV6-1
clone_size: medium-sized
cdr3_nt: TGTGCCAGCAGTGAAGGGCGGAAACGGCTAGGAAACATTCAGTACTTC
cdr3_aa: CASSEGRKRLGNIQYF

j_call: TRBJ2-1
d_call: .
v_call: TRBV6-1
clone_size: medium-sized
cdr3_nt: TGTGCCAGCAGCAGCTATCGCGGGCGATCCTACAATGAGCAGTTCTTC
cdr3_aa: CASSSYRGRSYNEQFF

j_call: TRBJ2-4
d_call: TRBD2
v_call: TRBV27
clone_size: .
cdr3_nt: TGTGCGAGGCGGGGGGGTCGGGATCCAAACACCCAGTACTTC
cdr3_aa: CARRGGRDPNTQYF

j_call: TRBJ2-1
d_call: .
v_call: TRBV10-1
clone_size: few
cdr3_nt: TGCGCCAGCAGTGAATTCCGGGCCTACAATGAGCAGTTCTTC
cdr3_aa: CASSEFRAYNEQFF

j_call: TRBJ2-6
d_call: .
v_call: TRBV27
clone_size: .
cdr3_nt: TGTGCCAGCAGTTCTCCGTGCGCCAACGTCCAGACCTTC
cdr3_aa: CASSSPCANVQTF

j_call: TRBJ2-6
d_call: .
v_call: TRBV6-1
clone_size: few
cdr3_nt: TGTGCCAGCAGCATACAGGGTTCTGGGGCCAACGTCCTGACTTTC
cdr3_aa: CASSIQGSGANVLTF

j_call: TRBJ2-3
d_call: .
v_call: TRBV6-1
clone_size: .
cdr3_nt: TGTGCCAGCAGTGAGAGACGGACGAGCACAGATACGCAGTATTTT
cdr3_aa: CASSERRTSTDTQYF

j_call: TRBJ2-5
d_call: .
v_call: TRBV25-1
clone_size: medium-sized
cdr3_nt: TGTGCCAGCAGTGCCGGAGACAGGGCCGGCGGGAGTGAGACCCAGTACTTC
cdr3_aa: CASSAGDRAGGSETQYF

j_call: TRBJ2-7
d_call: TRBD2
v_call: TRBV7-2
clone_size: few
cdr3_nt: TGTGCCAGCAGTTTAAGCGGGGTTGAAGTGAACGAGCAGTACTTC
cdr3_aa: CASSLSGVEVNEQYF

j_call: TRBJ2-3
d_call: TRBD1
v_call: TRBV6-5
clone_size: few
cdr3_nt: TGTGCCAGCAGTTACTCACAGGGGGCTAACACAGATACGCAGTATTTT
cdr3_aa: CASSYSQGANTDTQYF

j_call: TRBJ2-4
d_call: .
v_call: TRBV10-3
clone_size: .
cdr3_nt: TGTGCCACGGGGCCGGGAGTTGCAGACATTCAGTACTTC
cdr3_aa: CATGPGVADIQYF

j_call: TRBJ2-4
d_call: .
v_call: TRBV27
clone_size: .
cdr3_nt: TGTGCCAGCAGTCCCACTCCGGGAACCAAAAACATTCAGTACTTC
cdr3_aa: CASSPTPGTKNIQYF

j_call: TRBJ2-2
d_call: TRBD2
v_call: TRBV5-1
clone_size: .
cdr3_nt: TGCGCCAGCAGCCCGCGCGGTAGCGGGAGCACCGGGGAGCTGGTTTTT
cdr3_aa: CASSPRGSGSTGELVF

j_call: TRBJ2-7
d_call: .
v_call: TRBV3-1
clone_size: once
cdr3_nt: TGTGCCAGCAGCCAAAGTTACGAGCAGTACTTC
cdr3_aa: CASSQSYEQYF

j_call: TRBJ2-5
d_call: TRBD1
v_call: TRBV28
clone_size: few
cdr3_nt: TGTGCCAGCAGTCCCGGGACAGAAGAGACCCAGTACTTC
cdr3_aa: CASSPGTEETQYF

j_call: TRBJ2-5
d_call: TRBD2
v_call: TRBV6-1
clone_size: .
cdr3_nt: TGTGCCAGCACAGGACTAGCGGGAGAATGGGAGACCCAGTACTTC
cdr3_aa: CASTGLAGEWETQYF

j_call: TRBJ2-4
d_call: .
v_call: TRBV6-8
clone_size: .
cdr3_nt: TGTGGCAGCACGGCGCTGGGAGGCAAAGACACTCAGTACTTC
cdr3_aa: CGSTALGGKDTQYF

j_call: TRBJ2-7
d_call: .
v_call: TRBV6-1
clone_size: medium-sized
cdr3_nt: TGTGCCAGCAGTGAAGACCCCAGTTCTTCCTATCCCCGCGAGCAGTACTTC
cdr3_aa: CASSEDPSSSYPREQYF

j_call: TRBJ2-7
d_call: .
v_call: TRBV6-5
clone_size: many
cdr3_nt: TGTGCCAGCAGTTACCCGCGGGCCTACGAGCAGTACTTC
cdr3_aa: CASSYPRAYEQYF